This entry lists 23 T cell receptor beta chains sequenced from one sample in a study of OX40 agonist ivuxolimab in advanced cancers. Here immunoSEQ multiplex PCR was the method, and the copy in TCRdb shows in-frame clones only, minus some. This sample has approximately 80,000 clones, with about 94% found just once. Sequences were derived from CD4+ or CD8+ T cells sorted from blood, sampled in a trial of the OX40 agonist ivuxolimab. These receptors originate from an adult with an advanced solid tumor such as melanoma, head and neck, liver or kidney cancer.

This clone was seen just once. V usage is TRBV7-9 and J usage is TRBJ1-2; tentative D call: TRBD1 (6 bases). In germline, CDR1 is SEHNR, CDR2 FQNEAQ (reference sequence). Trimming took off 5 bases at V and 8 bases at J, with 18 bases between the two ends. The CDR3 extends over 14 amino acids. The CDR3 sequence: CASSRDGGAPGYTF. The CDR3 DNA is TGTGCCAGCAGCCGGGACGGGGGGGCGCCCGGCTACACCTTC.

The rearrangement links TRBV19 to TRBJ2-1, with 8 bases matching TRBD2. Trimming at V came to 1 base and at J to 9 bases, leaving 5 bases not matched to a gene. From germline, CDR1 is LNHDA and CDR2 SQIVND (reference sequence). This CDR3 spans 14 amino acids. The CDR3 bases are TGTGCCAGTAGTATAGCCGGGACTAGAGGTGAGCAGTTCTTC. Translated, it gives CASSIAGTRGEQFF.

The chain is built from TRBV6-5 and TRBJ2-7; tentatively, D is TRBD1 (6 bases). V gave up 2 bases and J gave up 3 bases, with 17 bases separating them. There are 16 residues in the CDR3. The germline V gene has CDR1 MNHEY and CDR2 SVGAGI. The CDR3 DNA sequence: TGTGCCAGCAGTTACCCGCGGACAGATGGAAGCTACGAGCAGTACTTC. This codes for CASSYPRTDGSYEQYF.

The chain employs TRBV6-5 and TRBJ2-7, with D possibly being TRBD1 or TRBD2 (5 bases each). Germline CDR1 MNHEY, CDR2 SVGAGI. The CDR3 extends over 14 amino acids. The ends were cut back, 6 bases at V and 3 bases at J, with 15 bases in the middle. The CDR3 here is CASSPGDGLYEQYF. The CDR3 region has the DNA TGTGCCAGCAGCCCCGGGGACGGGCTCTACGAGCAGTACTTC.

The gene calls are TRBV7-3 and TRBJ2-3; 8 bases map to TRBD2. V was pared by 3 bases and J by 2 bases, with 4 bases of the junction left unmatched. Germline V gene data show CDR1 as SGHTA and CDR2 as FQGTGA. This CDR3 comprises 15 residues. DNA of the CDR3: TGTGCCAGCAGCTTGGCGGGGGGTTCCACAGATACGCAGTATTTT. As protein: CASSLAGGSTDTQYF. Full variable domain (missing parts from reference TRBV7-3 and TRBJ2-3): GAGVSQTPSNKVTEKGKYVELRCDPISGHTALYWYRQSLGQGPEFLIYFQGTGAADDSGLPNDRFFAVRPEGSVSTLKIQRTERGDSAVYLCASSLAGGSTDTQYFGPGTRLTVL.

The CDR3 spells CASSHRDDNSPLHF. The CDR3 DNA follows: TGTGCCAGCAGTCATAGGGATGACAATTCACCCCTCCACTTT. J is TRBJ1-6 and V is TRBV5-5; D unresolved. The CDR3 is 14 amino acids. V was clipped by 5 bases and J by 7 bases, with 13 bases between them. The germline CDR1 and CDR2 sequences are SGHKS and YYEKEE (reference sequence).

This chain's CDR3 is CASKDSGDYNEQFF. The CDR3 region has the DNA TGTGCCAGCAAAGATTCAGGCGACTACAATGAGCAGTTCTTC. V and J are TRBV4-2 and TRBJ2-1; D uncertain. From germline, CDR1 is LGHNA and CDR2 YNFKEQ. Trimming took 7 bases from V and 3 from J, leaving 13 bases between them. CDR3 length equals 14 residues.

V is TRBV28 and J is TRBJ2-2; 7 bases match TRBD1. The CDR3 covers 19 residues. Trimming at V came to 5 bases and at J to 4 bases, leaving 19 bases not matched to a gene. CDR1 MDHEN and CDR2 SYDVKM come from the germline V gene. CDR3 amino acids: CASSPRVSRQGVSTGELFF. DNA for the CDR3: TGTGCCAGCAGTCCCCGGGTGTCCCGACAGGGCGTGAGCACCGGGGAGCTGTTTTTT.

The V gene is TRBV28, the J gene TRBJ2-5; no clear D. This CDR3 is built from 16 residues. The V end was cut by 5 bases, the J end by 5 bases, with 21 bases between. Germline loops: CDR1 MDHEN, CDR2 SYDVKM. CDR3 residues: CASSPLGPAAQETQYF. CDR3 nucleotide sequence: TGTGCCAGCAGTCCTCTCGGGCCGGCGGCACAGGAGACCCAGTACTTC.

This clone was found once. The chain employs TRBV20-1 and TRBJ2-7; a weak D match, TRBD1 (6 bases). V was trimmed by 3 bases and J by 7 bases, leaving 10 bases between them. The CDR3 covers 11 residues. Germline CDR1 DFQATT, CDR2 SNEGSKA (reference sequence). The CDR3 protein is CSASEGVEQYF. CDR3 DNA: TGCAGTGCTAGCGAGGGGGTTGAGCAGTACTTC.

The gene calls are TRBV2 and TRBJ1-1; 8 bases are shared with TRBD1. The junction had 15 bases not matched to a gene; V was cut back by 3 bases and J by 12 bases. The CDR3 spans 15 residues. CDR1 and CDR2 (germline): SNHLY, FYNNEI. The CDR3 DNA follows: TGTGCCAGCAGTGACGGTAGTGGGACAGGATCTGAGTCTTTCTTT. Amino acids: CASSDGSGTGSESFF.

This clone showed up just once. The V and J genes are TRBV5-6 and TRBJ2-2; D remains unclear. CDR1 SGHDT and CDR2 YYEEEE come from the germline V gene. Trimming removed 3 bases at V and 1 base at J, with 7 bases between. The CDR3 loop spans 14 amino acids. The CDR3 DNA reads TGTGCCAGCAGCTATTTGGGGAACACCGGGGAGCTGTTTTTT. It translates to CASSYLGNTGELFF.

V gene TRBV27 combines with J gene TRBJ2-1; D is uncertain. Per the germline V gene, CDR1 is MNHEY and CDR2 is SMNVEV (reference sequence). Trimming stripped 5 bases from V and 8 bases from J, with 13 bases between. The CDR3 has 13 amino acids. DNA for the CDR3: TGTGCCAGCAGTCTGGGGAATGCCGATGAGCAGTTCTTC. This translates into CASSLGNADEQFF.

The J gene is TRBJ1-2, the V gene TRBV4-1, with unresolved D. The germline V gene has CDR1 MGHRA and CDR2 YSYEKL. The CDR3 consists of 14 residues. V lost 1 base, J lost 4 bases, and 10 bases lay in between. For the CDR3, the DNA is TGCGCCAGCAGCCAAGGCCTTAACATCTATGGCTACACCTTC. Protein sequence: CASSQGLNIYGYTF.

The J gene is TRBJ1-1, the V gene TRBV10-2; D not resolved. Germline V gene sequence: CDR1 WSHSY, CDR2 SAAADI. This CDR3 has 15 amino acids. Deletions cut 1 base from V and 1 base from J, with 10 bases between. CDR3 amino acids: CASSELVGKNTEAFF. The CDR3 coding sequence is TGCGCCAGCAGTGAGTTAGTAGGGAAGAACACTGAAGCTTTCTTT.

The chain couples TRBV19 to TRBJ1-4; D ambiguous. CDR3 size: 11 residues. The germline V gene has CDR1 LNHDA and CDR2 SQIVND (reference sequence). Trimming shortened V by 8 bases and J by 15 bases, and 16 bases separated the two germline ends. CDR3 DNA sequence: TGTGCCAGTGGAGAACAAGTTTCATTGTTTTTT. This codes for CASGEQVSLFF.

V gene TRBV27 combines with J gene TRBJ2-1; 7 nucleotides match TRBD2. This CDR3 spans 14 amino acids. J was trimmed by 2 bases and V by 6 bases; bases with no gene match: 4. Germline lookup yields CDR1 MNHEY and CDR2 SMNVEV (reference sequence). The CDR3 region has the DNA TGTGCCAGCAGCTCCGGGACTACCTACAATGAGCAGTTCTTC. Protein product: CASSSGTTYNEQFF.

The chain joins TRBV15 to TRBJ2-5; the D gene could be TRBD1 or TRBD2 (5 bases each). The CDR3 contains 13 residues. V was shortened by 6 bases and J by 1 base, with 9 bases between the two germline ends. CDR1 and CDR2 (germline): LNHNV, YYDKDF (reference sequence). The CDR3 bases are TGTGCCACCAGGGGGACCTTCCAAGAGACCCAGTACTTC. Protein product: CATRGTFQETQYF.

The chain couples TRBV19 to TRBJ2-1; D remains ambiguous. Trimming left V 5 bases short and J 14 bases short, with 13 bases between. CDR1 LNHDA and CDR2 SQIVND come from the germline V gene (reference sequence). The CDR3 runs to 11 residues. The CDR3 nucleotides read TGTGCCAGTAGTTCCGGTGCTGGGGAGTTCTTC. The encoded protein is CASSSGAGEFF.

The V and J genes are TRBV15 and TRBJ2-7; tentative D call: TRBD2 (5 bases). V lost 8 bases, J lost 1 base, and 12 bases lay in between. Germline V lookup: CDR1 LNHNV, CDR2 YYDKDF (reference sequence). CDR3 length: 13 amino acids. The CDR3 DNA follows: TGTGCCACCTGTGACGGGAAGTCCTACGAGCAGTACTTC. This sequence encodes CATCDGKSYEQYF.

This chain uses TRBV7-9 with TRBJ2-7; 7 bases are a match to TRBD2. The V segment lost 5 bases and the J segment 2 bases; nucleotides outside the gene matches: 12. CDR1 and CDR2 from the germline V gene are SEHNR and FQNEAQ (reference sequence). CDR3 length equals 16 residues. CDR3 amino acids: CASSPPGGSGPYEQYF. For the CDR3, the DNA is TGTGCCAGCAGCCCACCGGGGGGATCGGGTCCCTACGAGCAGTACTTC.

J is TRBJ2-5 and V is TRBV29-1; TRBD1 or TRBD2 may be the D gene (5 bases each). V dropped 5 bases and J dropped 11 bases, with 12 bases sitting between them. The CDR3 extends over 10 amino acids. Germline CDR1 is SQVTM and CDR2 is ANQGSEA. The CDR3 loop reads CSVSQGPQYF. CDR3 DNA sequence: TGCAGCGTTTCCCAGGGACCGCAGTACTTC.

The rearrangement joins TRBV2 to TRBJ2-3, with D uncertain. V dropped 8 bases and J dropped 8 bases, with 20 bases sitting between them. The germline V gene has CDR1 SNHLY and CDR2 FYNNEI. The CDR3 length is 14 residues. The CDR3 loop is CASEGVEKFGTQYF. CDR3 DNA sequence: TGTGCCAGCGAAGGAGTTGAGAAGTTTGGTACGCAGTATTTT.